This T cell receptor (beta chain) was identified in a study of T-cell reconstitution after alpha-beta-depleted transplantation in children. Findings and limits, study-wide: Newly produced T cells mostly accounted for T-cell counts and diversity one year post-transplant.

This clonotype was detected many times. The antigen is not known. Researchers prepared the TCRbeta library using unique molecular identifiers, the study reports. Via MiXCR, TCRdb re-called the PCR reads, giving one row per CDR3 protein. The top ten clones hold around 24% of a sample with 280,000 or so distinct CDR3 sequences, 11% of them seen once. CDR1 SQVTM and CDR2 ANQGSEA come from the germline V gene. The CDR3 length is 13 residues. Trimming cost V 3 bases and J 4 bases, with 13 bases left between them. This rearrangement joins TRBV29-1 to TRBJ2-7, with D perhaps being TRBD1 or TRBD2 (6 bases each). This receptor was taken from a male patient between 2 and 10 years old who had a stem cell transplant for chronic granulomatous disease, so the T cells may come from the graft donor. The sequenced sample was peripheral blood, obtained 180 days after TCRalphabeta/CD19-depleted stem cell transplant. The CDR3 sequence: CSVDLEGEYEQYF. CDR3 in DNA: TGCAGCGTTGATCTGGAGGGGGAGTACGAGCAGTACTTC.